The 16 T cell receptor beta chains in this list originate from one sample, sequenced in a study of T cells expressing NK-cell markers (dated by TCRdb to 2020 to 2021). Libraries were made using 5' RACE. Sequencing relied on an Illumina HiSeq 2000. Following TCRdb reprocessing, every CDR3 protein sequence forms one entry, and DNA is not provided. The table for this sample records 300,000 to 500,000 distinct CDR3 sequences. Jointly, the top ten make up around 10% of the sample. The specimen was blood T cells: a sorted CD56 or NKG2C T cell subset, CD4+ or CD8+ T cells, or bulk PBMC T cells (not recorded which). Every receptor here comes from a woman between 50 and 59 years old in good health. Donor details come from another sample of the same person, matched by shared clones.

The rearrangement uses TRBV18 and TRBJ1-2; TCRdb names TRBD1, which stays unverified in the absence of DNA. This CDR3 comprises 14 residues. The germline V gene encodes CDR1 KGHSH and CDR2 LQKENI. This CDR3 reads CASSPPSGAYGYTF.

This chain links TRBV19 with TRBJ1-1; as DNA is missing, the TRBD1 call by TCRdb cannot be tested. The CDR3 runs 16 residues. Germline CDR1 is LNHDA and CDR2 is SQIVND (reference sequence). CDR3 sequence reads: CASSPHRGRMDTEAFF.

This CDR3 is CASSFPSRKRSYNEQFF. The chain uses TRBV7-8 and TRBJ2-1; TCRdb calls TRBD2, which cannot be checked without DNA. Germline assignment: CDR1 SGHVS and CDR2 FQNEAQ. This CDR3 is built from 17 residues.

The rearrangement joins TRBV2 to TRBJ1-2; the D call of TRBD1 rests on TCRdb alone, since no DNA is present to check it. The germline gives CDR1 SNHLY, CDR2 FYNNEI. The CDR3 is made up of 14 amino acids. CDR3 sequence: CASKWQGANYGYTF. Using reference TRBV2 and TRBJ1-2 for the parts outside the CDR3, the full variable domain is EPEVTQTPSHQVTQMGQEVILRCVPISNHLYFYWYRQILGQKVEFLVSFYNNEISEKSEIFDDQFSVERPDGSNFTLKIRSTKLEDSAMYFCASKWQGANYGYTFGSGTRLTVV.

The J gene is TRBJ2-1, the V gene TRBV28; TCRdb names TRBD1, which stays unverified in the absence of DNA. The CDR3 runs 15 residues. The germline gives CDR1 MDHEN, CDR2 SYDVKM. The CDR3 sequence is CASSSPRGAYNEQFF.

The chain is built from TRBV12-3 or TRBV12-4 and TRBJ1-3; checking the TCRdb D call of TRBD1 is not possible without DNA. The CDR3 is 15 amino acids. The CDR3 spells CASSFGTLSGNTIYF.

CDR3 sequence reads: CAIRAGELTDTQYF. The rearrangement joins TRBV10-3 to TRBJ2-3; TCRdb indicates TRBD1, and absent DNA this call remains unverified. The germline V gene encodes CDR1 ENHRY and CDR2 SYGVKD. The CDR3 runs 14 residues.

The J gene is TRBJ2-1, the V gene TRBV7-9; TCRdb selects TRBD2, and the lack of DNA leaves this call unchecked. Germline values: CDR1 SEHNR, CDR2 FQNEAQ (reference sequence). This CDR3 comprises 14 residues. CDR3 protein: CASSSTSWGNEQFF.

This rearrangement joins TRBV20-1 to TRBJ2-5; the D gene TCRdb calls, TRBD1, cannot be checked with no DNA. The CDR3 sequence is 13 residues long. Germline values: CDR1 DFQATT, CDR2 SNEGSKA (reference sequence). CDR3 sequence reads: CSARTGDRVTQYF.

The rearrangement links TRBV4-1 to TRBJ1-6; TCRdb indicates TRBD1, and absent DNA this call remains unverified. Germline-derived CDR1 and CDR2 are MGHRA and YSYEKL. The CDR3 runs to 16 residues. CDR3 region: CASSQAGAPGNSPLHF.

The J gene is TRBJ1-5, the V gene TRBV7-9; TCRdb outputs TRBD1, but without DNA this stays unchecked. The germline CDR1 and CDR2 sequences are SEHNR and FQNEAQ (reference sequence). CDR3 length equals 15 residues. CDR3 loop: CASSPRGTGLQPQHF.

The genes are TRBV9 and TRBJ2-7; as DNA is missing, the TRBD2 call by TCRdb cannot be tested. Germline CDR1 reads SGDLS; CDR2 reads YYNGEE. The CDR3 runs 13 residues. CDR3: CASSVGTRGEQYF.

The chain joins TRBV5-6 to TRBJ1-6. There are 18 residues in the CDR3. The V gene's germline CDR1 is SGHDT and CDR2 YYEEEE. CDR3 in amino acids: CASSLYITRTSYNSPLHF. The full variable domain, with the rest looked up from reference TRBV5-6 and TRBJ1-6, is DAGVTQSPTHLIKTRGQQVTLRCSPKSGHDTVSWYQQALGQGPQFIFQYYEEEERQRGNFPDRFSGHQFPNYSSELNVNALLLGDSALYLCASSLYITRTSYNSPLHFGNGTRLTVT.

The chain links TRBV29-1 to TRBJ2-1; the D call of TRBD2 rests on TCRdb alone, since no DNA is present to check it. Per the germline V gene, CDR1 is SQVTM and CDR2 is ANQGSEA. CDR3 size: 15 residues. The CDR3 here is CSERPGTSGIHEQFF.

The chain is built from TRBV30 and TRBJ1-1; TCRdb's D call, TRBD1, is unchecked because there is no DNA. The CDR3 spans 11 residues. CDR1 is GTSNPN, CDR2 SVGIG, per germline (reference sequence). Here the CDR3 reads CAWETGTQAFF.

The rearrangement links TRBV11-2 to TRBJ1-4; TCRdb names TRBD1, which stays unverified in the absence of DNA. Looked up from germline, CDR1 is SGHAT and CDR2 is FQNNGV. There are 13 residues in the CDR3. CDR3: CASSFGTGEKLFF.